Given below is one TCR beta chain in context. The antigen remains unidentified. The PCR had 60 Vbeta and 13 Jbeta primers. Only in-frame clones appear in the TCRdb table, and some are missing; sequencing was by immunoSEQ multiplex PCR. The data show under 250,000 clones, around four fifths seen once. The sample comes from a study of cytomegalovirus exposure and HLA in healthy donors. Findings and limits, study-wide: A link between a missense DCLRE1C variant and TCR beta V- and J-gene trimming emerged from a later analysis.

This TCR was sampled from a woman in her thirties or forties in good health and CMV-seronegative. Sequencing input: PBMCs.

The CDR3 DNA reads TGTGCCAGCAGTTCACGGGGGGGAGCTTTCTTT. It codes for CASSSRGGAFF. This chain connects TRBV28 to TRBJ1-1; D perhaps matches TRBD1 (5 bases). Germline V gene sequence: CDR1 MDHEN, CDR2 SYDVKM. The V end lost 4 bases, the J end lost 10 bases, and 10 bases lay between the germline ends. This CDR3 spans 11 amino acids.